Below are 19 T cell receptor beta chains sequenced from a single sample in a study of CD8 T cells in Susac syndrome (dated by TCRdb to the late 2010s). Preparation of the library involved the immunoSEQ multiplex PCR assay. RNA was extracted using the RNeasy kit, and roughly 0.45 to 1 microgram was reverse transcribed with random hexamers. The raw public data were reprocessed by TCRdb itself: fastp quality trimming at Q25, MiXCR clonotype calling, in-frame beta chains only. Entries that share a CDR3 protein sequence are merged under the most common genes and DNA. The sample includes some 110,000 distinct CDR3 sequences, with 90% to 95% observed a single time. About 0.28% of the sample belongs to the ten largest clones. The sequencing input was CD8+ T cells from PBMCs. The receptors were gathered from a human donor with Susac syndrome.

The chain couples TRBV3-1 to TRBJ2-3; unclear D gene. The CDR3 runs to 15 residues. Germline V gives CDR1 LGHDT, CDR2 YNNKEL (reference sequence). V lost 0 bases and J 0 bases, leaving 7 bases between the germline ends. The CDR3 sequence is CASSQDPISTDTQYF. The CDR3 DNA sequence: TGTGCCAGCAGCCAAGACCCGATTAGCACAGATACGCAGTATTTT.

In nucleotides, the CDR3 is TGTGCCAGCAGCTTTTTGCAAAACACAGATACGCAGTATTTT. It yields the protein CASSFLQNTDTQYF. The chain has TRBV5-4 and TRBJ2-3; D unresolved. V shed 2 bases and J shed 2 bases, with 9 bases lying between them. The germline gives CDR1 SGHNT, CDR2 YYREEE (reference sequence). The CDR3 is 14 residues long.

The V call is TRBV13, the J call TRBJ2-1; 9 nucleotides align to TRBD1. The V and J ends lost 5 bases and 10 bases, in that order; junction bases with no gene match: 9. Germline CDR1 is PRHDT and CDR2 is FYEKMQ (reference sequence). This CDR3 comprises 14 residues. The CDR3 loop reads CASSPGTGPREQFF. CDR3 coding DNA: TGTGCCAGCAGCCCGGGGACAGGGCCACGGGAGCAGTTCTTC.

The chain couples TRBV7-9 to TRBJ2-7; TRBD1 aligns across 9 bases. V lost 5 bases, J lost 0 bases, and 8 bases stayed unmatched. The CDR3 has 16 amino acids. From germline, CDR1 is SEHNR and CDR2 FQNEAQ (reference sequence). Here the CDR3 DNA reads TGTGCCAGCAGCCTGGGCAAGGGACAGGGCTCCTACGAGCAGTACTTC. Translation: CASSLGKGQGSYEQYF.

The chain has TRBV9 and TRBJ2-3; 9 bases match TRBD2. Germline CDR1 is SGDLS and CDR2 is YYNGEE. The V and J ends lost 0 bases and 5 bases, in that order; junction bases with no gene match: 4. This CDR3 contains 15 residues. The CDR3 nucleotides read TGTGCCAGCAGCGTAGTTAGCGGGGGTGGAGATACGCAGTATTTT. Its protein product is CASSVVSGGGDTQYF.

This chain links TRBV14 with TRBJ2-3; D remains unclear. The CDR3 extends over 17 amino acids. Germline values: CDR1 SGHDN, CDR2 FVKESK. Deletions cut 3 bases from V and 2 bases from J, with 18 bases between. CDR3 loop: CASSQRWSLQFTDTQYF. The DNA for the CDR3 is TGTGCCAGCAGCCAGCGGTGGAGCTTGCAGTTCACAGATACGCAGTATTTT. Together with reference TRBV14 and TRBJ2-3, the CDR3 gives the full variable domain: EAGVTQFPSHSVIEKGQTVTLRCDPISGHDNLYWYRRVMGKEIKFLLHFVKESKQDESGMPNNRFLAERTGGTYSTLKVQPAELEDSGVYFCASSQRWSLQFTDTQYFGPGTRLTVL.

V and J are TRBV12-3 or TRBV12-4 and TRBJ2-3; 8 nucleotides align to TRBD2. V lost 6 bases and J lost 7; bases outside the gene matches: 3. The CDR3 is made up of 12 amino acids. CDR3 region: CASSGLANTQYF. Written as DNA, the CDR3 is TGTGCCAGCAGCGGACTAGCTAATACGCAGTATTTT.

The chain has TRBV6-1 and TRBJ1-1; a possible D gene is TRBD1 (6 bases). Per the germline V gene, CDR1 is MNHNS and CDR2 is SASEGT. This CDR3 region has 16 residues. V was trimmed by 6 bases and J by 1 base, leaving 18 bases between them. The CDR3 protein is CASSELTGRENTEAFF. DNA of the CDR3: TGTGCCAGCAGCGAACTTACAGGGAGGGAGAACACTGAAGCTTTCTTT.

J is TRBJ1-1 and V is TRBV29-1; D call uncertain. V was clipped by 2 bases and J by 0 bases, with 7 bases between them. This CDR3 is 13 amino acids long. Germline CDR1 is SQVTM and CDR2 is ANQGSEA. This chain's CDR3 is CSVELGMNTEAFF. The DNA for the CDR3 is TGCAGCGTTGAACTGGGGATGAACACTGAAGCTTTCTTT.

The chain links TRBV20-1 to TRBJ1-5; 10 bases align to TRBD1. CDR3 length equals 17 residues. Germline CDR1 is DFQATT and CDR2 is SNEGSKA (reference sequence). The ends lost 6 bases at V and 5 bases at J; junction bases unmatched: 16. CDR3 coding DNA: TGCAGTGCCAAGGACCCAGGGGACAGGGGAGGATATCAGCCCCAGCATTTT. Its translation is CSAKDPGDRGGYQPQHF.

The rearrangement joins TRBV7-9 to TRBJ1-5, with D possibly being TRBD1 (5 bases). From germline, CDR1 is SEHNR and CDR2 FQNEAQ (reference sequence). Trimming took off 5 bases at V and 0 bases at J, with 14 bases between the two ends. The CDR3 runs to 16 residues. Here the CDR3 reads CASSPDSDYSNQPQHF. CDR3 in DNA: TGTGCCAGCAGCCCCGACAGCGATTATAGCAATCAGCCCCAGCATTTT.

The genes are TRBV12-3 or TRBV12-4 and TRBJ1-5; D ambiguous. CDR3 length: 12 residues. Trimming stripped 6 bases from V and 6 bases from J, with 9 bases between. CDR3 DNA: TGTGCCAGCAGCGCAGGAGGTCAGCCCCAGCATTTT. It encodes CASSAGGQPQHF.

This chain uses TRBV4-1 with TRBJ2-7; 8 bases align to TRBD2. Unmatched junction bases numbered 6, after V lost 1 base and J lost 1 base. There are 16 residues in the CDR3. Germline V lookup: CDR1 MGHRA, CDR2 YSYEKL. For the CDR3, the DNA is TGCGCCAGCAGCCAAGGGGCGTTAGCGGGGTCCTACGAGCAGTACTTC. Amino acids: CASSQGALAGSYEQYF.

The chain has TRBV27 and TRBJ1-1, with D unclear. From germline, CDR1 is MNHEY and CDR2 SMNVEV (reference sequence). The V gene lost 3 bases and the J gene lost 3 bases, with 11 bases spanning the gap. The CDR3 length is 14 residues. CDR3 in DNA: TGTGCCAGCAGTTTCGATGACGGATACACTGAAGCTTTCTTT. Encoded protein: CASSFDDGYTEAFF.

V gene TRBV9 combines with J gene TRBJ2-7; 7 bases line up with TRBD2. CDR1 and CDR2 from the germline V gene are SGDLS and YYNGEE. The CDR3 runs to 16 residues. J lost 0 bases, V lost 4 bases, and 10 bases had no gene match. The CDR3 nucleotides are TGTGCCAGCAGCCCCCAGGGCGGCGGGGGCTCCTACGAGCAGTACTTC. Its protein product is CASSPQGGGGSYEQYF.

The chain has TRBV13 and TRBJ1-6, with TRBD1 matching 8 bases. The V gene's germline CDR1 is PRHDT and CDR2 FYEKMQ (reference sequence). With V trimmed by 5 bases and J by 0 bases, 6 bases remained unmatched. The CDR3 extends over 17 amino acids. The CDR3 here is CASSPGTGNSYNSPLHF. DNA of the CDR3: TGTGCCAGCAGCCCCGGGACAGGCAACTCCTATAATTCACCCCTCCACTTT.

The genes are TRBV15 and TRBJ1-2, with 7 bases matching TRBD1. CDR1 is LNHNV and CDR2 is YYDKDF in the germline V gene (reference sequence). J lost 2 bases, V lost 5 bases, and 8 bases had no gene match. The CDR3 is 15 residues long. This chain's CDR3 is CATSSRQGLNYGYTF. The CDR3, as DNA: TGTGCCACCAGCTCGCGACAGGGCCTGAACTATGGCTACACCTTC.

This chain uses TRBV4-1 with TRBJ1-5; no clear D. The CDR3 sequence is 14 residues long. Germline V gene lookup returns CDR1 MGHRA and CDR2 YSYEKL. V was shortened by 0 bases and J by 5 bases, with 8 bases between the two germline ends. The CDR3 DNA reads as TGCGCCAGCAGCCAAGAGGAGGCCTATCAGCCCCAGCATTTT. Its translation: CASSQEEAYQPQHF.

This chain connects TRBV20-1 to TRBJ2-5; 7 bases map to TRBD2. Trimming at V came to 2 bases and at J to 2 bases, leaving 2 bases not matched to a gene. Germline CDR1 DFQATT, CDR2 SNEGSKA (reference sequence). This CDR3 contains 13 residues. CDR3 in DNA: TGCAGTGCTAGACGACTAGCTCAAGAGACCCAGTACTTC. As protein: CSARRLAQETQYF.